The 12 T cell receptor beta chains presented below share a single source sample, sequenced in a study of CD4 T cells in relation to SARS-CoV-2 and coronaviruses. Here immunoSEQ multiplex PCR was the method, and the copy in TCRdb shows in-frame clones only, minus some. The sample holds tens of thousands of clones, 76% seen once. The unexposed donors gave CD4+ T cells in about 2010-2018, prior to COVID-19. After ten to eleven days of culture, CD4+ T cells were isolated. What these receptors recognize is not known. Sequenced sample: CD4+ T cells from PBMCs, cultured in vitro. The receptors here all came from a human donor in good health.

This chain joins TRBV19 and TRBJ1-2, with 10 bases identical to TRBD1. The length of the CDR3 is 18 residues. Trimming took 7 bases from V and 4 from J; bases not matched to a gene: 18. Germline lookup yields CDR1 LNHDA and CDR2 SQIVND (reference sequence). The CDR3 region has the DNA TGTGCCAGTAACCCGAGACAGGGGGCGATGGGGGGAGTCTATGGCTACACCTTC. Amino acid sequence: CASNPRQGAMGGVYGYTF. Variable domain in full (rest from reference TRBV19 and TRBJ1-2): DGGITQSPKYLFRKEGQNVTLSCEQNLNHDAMYWYRQDPGQGLRLIYYSQIVNDFQKGDIAEGYSVSREKKESFPLTVTSAQKNPTAFYLCASNPRQGAMGGVYGYTFGSGTRLTVV.

The chain couples TRBV30 to TRBJ2-7; 10 bases fit TRBD1. V dropped 1 base and J dropped 0; count of bases not matched to a gene: 6. This CDR3 has 16 amino acids. Germline V gene sequence: CDR1 GTSNPN, CDR2 SVGIG (reference sequence). The CDR3 DNA sequence: TGTGCCTGGAGTGCCGGGACAGGGGACCACTCCTACGAGCAGTACTTC. Protein product: CAWSAGTGDHSYEQYF. Based on the CDR3 plus reference TRBV30 and TRBJ2-7, the full variable domain is SQTIHQWPATLVQPVGSPLSLECTVEGTSNPNLYWYRQAAGRGLQLLFYSVGIGQISSEVPQNLSASRPQDRQFILSSKKLLLSDSGFYLCAWSAGTGDHSYEQYFGPGTRLTVT.

Only a few counts were recorded for this clone. V gene TRBV24-1 combines with J gene TRBJ2-2, with D perhaps TRBD2 (6 bases). Germline V gives CDR1 KGHDR, CDR2 SFDVKD. This CDR3 comprises 14 residues. V dropped 6 bases and J dropped 6 bases, with 13 bases sitting between them. The CDR3 nucleotides read TGTGCCACCAGTTCGGGGGATAGGGCCGGGGAGCTGTTTTTT. It translates to CATSSGDRAGELFF.

This chain links TRBV7-9 with TRBJ2-7; 9 bases fit TRBD2. The CDR3 is 15 residues long. The V gene end was trimmed by 1 base and the J gene end by 1 base; junction bases not matched to a gene: 2. In germline, CDR1 is SEHNR, CDR2 FQNEAQ (reference sequence). The CDR3 spells CASSLEAGGSYEQYF. CDR3 sequence (DNA): TGTGCCAGCAGCTTAGAGGCGGGAGGGTCCTACGAGCAGTACTTC.

The genes are TRBV2 and TRBJ2-1, with a possible D match to TRBD2 (6 bases). V lost 5 bases and J lost 15, with 14 bases in between. The CDR3 contains 11 residues. CDR1 is SNHLY and CDR2 is FYNNEI in the germline V gene. CDR3 sequence reads: CASSRASAWFF. The CDR3, as DNA: TGTGCCAGCAGTAGGGCTAGCGCCTGGTTCTTC. Supplemented by reference TRBV2 and TRBJ2-1, the full variable domain reads EPEVTQTPSHQVTQMGQEVILRCVPISNHLYFYWYRQILGQKVEFLVSFYNNEISEKSEIFDDQFSVERPDGSNFTLKIRSTKLEDSAMYFCASSRASAWFFGPGTRLTVL.

This chain connects TRBV28 to TRBJ1-2, with 10 bases identical to TRBD1. Germline CDR1 and CDR2: MDHEN and SYDVKM. Losses at the gene ends were 4 bases for V and 8 bases for J; bases not matched to a gene: 10. CDR3 length equals 15 residues. The CDR3: CASSYAGQGGSGYTF. In nucleotides, the CDR3 is TGTGCCAGCAGTTACGCCGGACAGGGGGGGTCCGGCTACACCTTC.

This chain uses TRBV18 with TRBJ2-7; either TRBD1 or TRBD2 may supply D (5 bases each). V lost 3 bases and J 3 bases, leaving 18 bases between the germline ends. CDR3 length equals 16 residues. Germline CDR1 is KGHSH and CDR2 is LQKENI. CDR3 in DNA: TGTGCCAGCTCACCCATCGGGGCAGGGAGAGGCTACGAGCAGTACTTC. Translated: CASSPIGAGRGYEQYF.

The chain recombines TRBV28 with TRBJ2-7; 10 bases agree with TRBD1. Germline trimming cut 6 bases from V and 3 bases from J; bases unmatched to any gene: 11. In germline, CDR1 is MDHEN, CDR2 SYDVKM. CDR3 length: 16 amino acids. The CDR3 DNA follows: TGTGCCAGCAGGACTCCGGGACAGGGGTTCCGCTACGAGCAGTACTTC. The encoded protein is CASRTPGQGFRYEQYF.

In its sample, this clone was seen a few times. The chain couples TRBV5-6 to TRBJ2-1, with 11 bases aligning to TRBD2. J gave up 10 bases and V 4 bases, and 16 bases lay outside the gene matches. The CDR3 is 17 residues long. From germline, CDR1 is SGHDT and CDR2 YYEEEE. CDR3 in DNA: TGTGCCAGCAGCCCCCTCGCCGGGACTAGCGGAGGGGTGGAGCAGTTCTTC. This sequence encodes CASSPLAGTSGGVEQFF.

Here the CDR3 DNA reads TGTGCCAGTAGTTTAAGGGACGGAAACAATCAGCCCCAGCATTTT. Translating it yields CASSLRDGNNQPQHF. The rearrangement links TRBV19 to TRBJ1-5, with a tentative D call TRBD1 (5 bases). The CDR3 is made up of 15 amino acids. Trimming removed 5 bases at V and 3 bases at J, with 14 bases between. The V gene's germline CDR1 is LNHDA and CDR2 SQIVND (reference sequence).

Only one count was recorded for this clone. This chain links TRBV28 with TRBJ1-4; D unresolved. Per the germline V gene, CDR1 is MDHEN and CDR2 is SYDVKM. Deletions cut 5 bases from V and 0 bases from J, with 10 bases between. The CDR3 covers 15 residues. The CDR3 nucleotides read TGTGCCAGCAGTACTACTGGTACAACTAATGAAAAACTGTTTTTT. Encoded protein: CASSTTGTTNEKLFF.

The chain joins TRBV10-1 to TRBJ1-2, with TRBD1 matching over 8 bases. The germline gives CDR1 WNHNN, CDR2 SYGVQD (reference sequence). Trimming took 0 bases from V and 8 from J; bases not matched to a gene: 5. The CDR3 has 14 amino acids. CDR3 nucleotide sequence: TGCGCCAGCAGTGAGTCGACAGGGGCTGGGGGCTACACCTTC. Residues: CASSESTGAGGYTF.